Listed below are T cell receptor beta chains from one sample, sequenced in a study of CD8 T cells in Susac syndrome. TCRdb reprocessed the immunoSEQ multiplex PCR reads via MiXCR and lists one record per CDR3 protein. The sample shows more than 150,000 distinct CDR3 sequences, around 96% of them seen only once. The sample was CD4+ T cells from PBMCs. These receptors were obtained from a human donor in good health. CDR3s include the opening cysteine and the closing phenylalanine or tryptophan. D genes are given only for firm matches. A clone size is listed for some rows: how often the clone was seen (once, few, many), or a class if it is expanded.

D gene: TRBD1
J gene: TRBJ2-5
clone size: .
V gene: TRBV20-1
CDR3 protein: CSARGQGRQETQYF
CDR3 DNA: TGCAGTGCTAGGGGACAGGGTCGGCAAGAGACCCAGTACTTC

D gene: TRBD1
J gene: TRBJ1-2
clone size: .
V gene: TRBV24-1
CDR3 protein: CATSDTGVYGYTF
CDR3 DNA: TGTGCCACCAGTGACACAGGGGTCTATGGCTACACCTTC

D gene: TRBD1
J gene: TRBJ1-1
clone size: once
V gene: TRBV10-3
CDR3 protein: CAIGRGQSTEAFF
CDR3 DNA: TGTGCCATCGGACGGGGACAGAGCACTGAAGCTTTCTTT

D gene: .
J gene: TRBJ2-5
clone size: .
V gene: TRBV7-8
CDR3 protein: CASSLATGLQPGETQYF
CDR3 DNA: TGTGCCAGCAGCTTAGCTACGGGACTCCAGCCCGGGGAGACCCAGTACTTC

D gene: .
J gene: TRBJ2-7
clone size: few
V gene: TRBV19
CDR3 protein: CASSLGGSYEQYF
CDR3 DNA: TGTGCCAGTAGTCTAGGAGGATCCTACGAGCAGTACTTC

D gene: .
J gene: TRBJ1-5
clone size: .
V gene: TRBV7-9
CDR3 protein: CASSLGSGERQPQHF
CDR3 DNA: TGTGCCAGCAGCTTAGGGTCAGGGGAGAGGCAGCCCCAGCATTTT

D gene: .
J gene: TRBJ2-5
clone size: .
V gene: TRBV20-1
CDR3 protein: CSAGGRARRETQYF
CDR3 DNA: TGCAGTGCCGGCGGGCGGGCACGGCGAGAGACCCAGTACTTC

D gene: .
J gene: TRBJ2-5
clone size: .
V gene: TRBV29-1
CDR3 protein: CSVEGLMGAGTQYF
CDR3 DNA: TGCAGCGTTGAAGGTCTTATGGGGGCCGGGACCCAGTACTTC

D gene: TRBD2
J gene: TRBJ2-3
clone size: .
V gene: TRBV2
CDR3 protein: CASVNSGITDTQYF
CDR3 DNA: TGTGCCAGCGTTAATAGCGGGATCACAGATACGCAGTATTTT

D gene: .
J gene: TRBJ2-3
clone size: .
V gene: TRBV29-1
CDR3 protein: CSVGTSTDTQYF
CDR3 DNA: TGCAGCGTCGGGACTAGCACAGATACGCAGTATTTT

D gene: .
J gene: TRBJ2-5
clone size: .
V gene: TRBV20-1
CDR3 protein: CSATQTQETQYF
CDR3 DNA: TGCAGTGCTACACAGACGCAAGAGACCCAGTACTTC

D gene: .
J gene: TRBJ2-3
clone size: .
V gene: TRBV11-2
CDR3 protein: CASSPRFGGDTQYF
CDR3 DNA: TGTGCCAGCAGCCCAAGGTTCGGAGGGGATACGCAGTATTTT

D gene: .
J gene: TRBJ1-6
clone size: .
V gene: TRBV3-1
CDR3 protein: CASSQETGLAPLHF
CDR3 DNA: TGTGCCAGCAGCCAAGAAACAGGGTTGGCACCCCTCCACTTT

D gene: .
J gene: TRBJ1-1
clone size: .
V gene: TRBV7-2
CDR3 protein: CASSLAGLGGTEAFF
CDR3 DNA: TGTGCCAGCAGCTTAGCAGGACTGGGGGGGACTGAAGCTTTCTTT

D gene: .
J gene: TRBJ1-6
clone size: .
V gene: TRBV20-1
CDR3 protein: CSAQDGYNSPLHF
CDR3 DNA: TGCAGTGCCCAGGACGGTTATAATTCACCCCTCCACTTT

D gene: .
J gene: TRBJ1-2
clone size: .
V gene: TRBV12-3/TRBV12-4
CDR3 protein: CASSWVRNYGYTF
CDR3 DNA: TGTGCCAGCAGTTGGGTCAGAAACTATGGCTACACCTTC

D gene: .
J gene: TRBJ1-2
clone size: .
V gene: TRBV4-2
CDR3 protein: CASSDRYYGYTF
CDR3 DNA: TGTGCCAGCAGCGACAGATACTATGGCTACACCTTC

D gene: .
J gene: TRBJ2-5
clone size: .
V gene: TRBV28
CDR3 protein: CASSLSSPETQYF
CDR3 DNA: TGTGCCAGCAGTTTATCCAGTCCAGAGACCCAGTACTTC

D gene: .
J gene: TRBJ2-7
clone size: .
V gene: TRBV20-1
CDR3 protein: CSAISPEGTYEQYF
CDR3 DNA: TGCAGTGCTATTTCCCCCGAGGGGACCTACGAGCAGTACTTC

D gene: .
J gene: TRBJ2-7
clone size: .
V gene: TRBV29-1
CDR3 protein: CSVAAGSYEQYF
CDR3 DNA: TGCAGCGTTGCCGCAGGGTCCTACGAGCAGTACTTC

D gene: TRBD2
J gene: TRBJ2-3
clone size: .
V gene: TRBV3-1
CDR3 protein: CASSRRSSGGRDTQYF
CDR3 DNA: TGTGCCAGCAGCCGCCGATCTAGCGGGGGGCGAGATACGCAGTATTTT

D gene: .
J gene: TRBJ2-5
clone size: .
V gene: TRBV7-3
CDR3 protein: CASSFQTQETQYF
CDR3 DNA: TGTGCCAGCAGCTTTCAGACCCAAGAGACCCAGTACTTC

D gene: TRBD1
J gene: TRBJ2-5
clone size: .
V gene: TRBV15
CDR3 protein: CATSRDRGQGGTQYF
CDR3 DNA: TGTGCCACCAGCAGAGATCGTGGACAGGGGGGGACCCAGTACTTC

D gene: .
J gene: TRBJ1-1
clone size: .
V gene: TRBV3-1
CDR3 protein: CASNTGNTEAFF
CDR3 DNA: TGTGCCAGCAACACAGGAAACACTGAAGCTTTCTTT

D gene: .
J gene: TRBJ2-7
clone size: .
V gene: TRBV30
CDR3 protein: CAWGSESYEQYF
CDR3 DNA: TGTGCCTGGGGTTCGGAATCCTACGAGCAGTACTTC

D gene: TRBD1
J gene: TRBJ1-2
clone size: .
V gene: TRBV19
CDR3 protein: CASSQRGTGFYGYTF
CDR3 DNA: TGTGCCAGTAGCCAAAGGGGGACAGGCTTCTATGGCTACACCTTC

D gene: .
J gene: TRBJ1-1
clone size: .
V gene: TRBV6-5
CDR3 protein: CASSSPGMNTEAFF
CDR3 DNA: TGTGCCAGCAGTTCTCCAGGAATGAACACTGAAGCTTTCTTT